This entry is about one TCR beta chain. These data belong to a study of CD8 T cells in ankylosing spondylitis. Germline-derived CDR1 and CDR2 are LGHNA and YSLEER. Between the trimmed V and J ends, which lost 2 bases and 0 bases, there was a span of 10 bases. This CDR3 comprises 15 residues. TCRdb re-derived calls from the 5' RACE reads in MiXCR, one entry per CDR3 protein. The repertoire holds about 300,000 distinct CDR3 sequences, with roughly 20% as singletons. The chain links TRBV4-3 to TRBJ1-2; D gene uncertain. The clonotype originates from a female donor with ankylosing spondylitis or in good health (not recorded which). The sequenced sample consisted of blood, either unsorted or a sorted T cell fraction (not recorded which). The CDR3: CASSQTGKANYGYTF. The DNA for the CDR3 is TGCGCCAGCAGCCAAACGGGGAAGGCTAACTATGGCTACACCTTC.